One T cell receptor (beta chain) is described in this entry. How the authors handled the data: Amplification from reference gene primers served as the basis for estimated nucleated cell counts. Produced via immunoSEQ multiplex PCR; TCRdb's table is partial and in-frame only. That table is the source of V, J and clone size, and D and trimming were worked out from the DNA. Among 210,000 or so clones listed, over 80% were seen once. The data originate from a study of blood T cell repertoires in COVID-19. As for the study in general: The analysed material was cDNA or gDNA that came from T cells, B-cell-depleted T cells, or PBMCs.

Trimming took 3 bases from V and 1 from J, leaving 13 bases between them. In germline, CDR1 is SGHNT, CDR2 YYREEE (reference sequence). This CDR3 region has 15 residues. The sequence derives from a young man with COVID-19, enrolled during active disease. This chain connects TRBV5-4 to TRBJ1-1; D perhaps matches TRBD1 (6 bases). Sequencing was carried out using peripheral blood. As DNA, the CDR3 is TGTGCCAGCAGCTCGGGTGGGACACAGAACACTGAAGCTTTCTTT. It specifies CASSSGGTQNTEAFF.